This TCR beta chain was sequenced in a study of CD8 T cells in ankylosing spondylitis. This clonotype was counted ten times or more. The antigen is undetermined. Study conclusions and caveats: As reported, disease-linked clones showed significant enrichment in matched ankylosing spondylitis synovial fluid. About 8 highly homologous variants made up a TCR beta motif, and this motif appeared characteristic of ankylosing spondylitis blood.

5'-RACE, quantitative and with molecular barcodes, yielded the TCR beta libraries. TCRdb re-analysed the 5' RACE reads in MiXCR, keeping a single row per CDR3 protein. This table holds about 440,000 distinct CDR3 sequences, over 15% found once. This CDR3 contains 14 residues. V lost 5 bases to trimming and J lost 5 bases, with 15 bases between them. This sequence was found in a male donor with ankylosing spondylitis. The sequenced sample consisted of blood, either unsorted or a sorted T cell fraction (not recorded which). This chain connects TRBV12-3 or TRBV12-4 to TRBJ1-2; tentative D call: TRBD1 (6 bases). This CDR3 reads CASSPTGGLYGYTF. The CDR3 coding sequence is TGTGCCAGCAGTCCAACCGGGGGGCTGTATGGCTACACCTTC.